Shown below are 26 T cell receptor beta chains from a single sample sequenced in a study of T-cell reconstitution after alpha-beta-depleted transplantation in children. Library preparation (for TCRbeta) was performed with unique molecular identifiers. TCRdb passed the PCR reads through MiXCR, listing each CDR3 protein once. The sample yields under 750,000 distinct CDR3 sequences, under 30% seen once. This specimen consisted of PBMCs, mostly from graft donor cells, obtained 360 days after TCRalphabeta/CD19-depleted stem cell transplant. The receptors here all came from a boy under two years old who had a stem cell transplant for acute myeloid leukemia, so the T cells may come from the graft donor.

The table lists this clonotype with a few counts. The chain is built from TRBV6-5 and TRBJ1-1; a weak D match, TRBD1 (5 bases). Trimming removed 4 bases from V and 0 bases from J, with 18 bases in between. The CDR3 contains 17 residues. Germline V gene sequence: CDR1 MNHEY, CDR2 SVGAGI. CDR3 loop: CASSSPPFDRMNTEAFF. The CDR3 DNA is TGTGCCAGCAGTTCCCCACCCTTTGACAGAATGAACACTGAAGCTTTCTTT.

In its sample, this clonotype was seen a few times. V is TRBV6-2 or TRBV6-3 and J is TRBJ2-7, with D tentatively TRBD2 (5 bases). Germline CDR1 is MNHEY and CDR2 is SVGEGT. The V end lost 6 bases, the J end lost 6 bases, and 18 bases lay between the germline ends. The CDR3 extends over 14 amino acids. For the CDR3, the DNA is TGTGCCAGCAGCTCCTTGGGCGCTAGCCGCGAGCAGTACTTC. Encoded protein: CASSSLGASREQYF.

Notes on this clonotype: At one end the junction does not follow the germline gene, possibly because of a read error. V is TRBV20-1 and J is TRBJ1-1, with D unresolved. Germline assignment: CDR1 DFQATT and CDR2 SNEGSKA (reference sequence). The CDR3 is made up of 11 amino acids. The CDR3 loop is CSASAEAEAFF. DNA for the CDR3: TGCAGTGCTAGTGCTGAGGCTGAGGCTTTCTTT.

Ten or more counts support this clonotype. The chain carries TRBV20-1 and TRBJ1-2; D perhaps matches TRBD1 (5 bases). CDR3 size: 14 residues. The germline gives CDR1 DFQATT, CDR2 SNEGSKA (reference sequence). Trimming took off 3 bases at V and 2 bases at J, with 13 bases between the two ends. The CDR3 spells CSASARVTNYGYTF. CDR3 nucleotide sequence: TGCAGTGCTAGCGCCAGGGTAACCAACTATGGCTACACCTTC.

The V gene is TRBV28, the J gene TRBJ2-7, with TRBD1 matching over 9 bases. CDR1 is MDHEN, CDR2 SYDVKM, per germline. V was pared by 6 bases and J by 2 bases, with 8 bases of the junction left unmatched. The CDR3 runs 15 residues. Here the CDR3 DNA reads TGTGCCAGCAGCCCCGGGACAGGGCTACCCTACGAGCAGTACGTC. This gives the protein CASSPGTGLPYEQYV.

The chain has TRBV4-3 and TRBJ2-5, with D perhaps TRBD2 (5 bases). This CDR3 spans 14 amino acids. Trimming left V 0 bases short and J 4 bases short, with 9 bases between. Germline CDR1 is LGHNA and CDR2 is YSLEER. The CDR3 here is CASSQDRAGETQYF. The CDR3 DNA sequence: TGCGCCAGCAGCCAAGATCGGGCGGGAGAGACCCAGTACTTC.

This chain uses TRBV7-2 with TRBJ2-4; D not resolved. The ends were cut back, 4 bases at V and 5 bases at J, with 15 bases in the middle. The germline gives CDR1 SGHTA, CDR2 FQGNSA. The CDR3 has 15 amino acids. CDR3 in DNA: TGTGCCAGCAGCTCTGATCTCGGCAGAGAAAACATTCAGTACTTC. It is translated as CASSSDLGRENIQYF.

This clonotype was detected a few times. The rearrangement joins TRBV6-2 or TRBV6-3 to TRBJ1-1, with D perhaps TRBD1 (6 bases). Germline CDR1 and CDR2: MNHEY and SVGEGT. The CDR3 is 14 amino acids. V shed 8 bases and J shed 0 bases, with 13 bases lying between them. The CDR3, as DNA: TGTGCCAGCGGGAGAACAGGGTTGAACACTGAAGCTTTCTTT. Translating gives CASGRTGLNTEAFF.

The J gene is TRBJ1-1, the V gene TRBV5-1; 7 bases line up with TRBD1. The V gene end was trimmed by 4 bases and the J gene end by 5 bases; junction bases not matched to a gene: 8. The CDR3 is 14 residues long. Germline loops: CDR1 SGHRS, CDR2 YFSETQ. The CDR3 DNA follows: TGCGCCAGCAGCCCGAACAGGGGCCTAACTGAAGCTTTCTTT. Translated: CASSPNRGLTEAFF.

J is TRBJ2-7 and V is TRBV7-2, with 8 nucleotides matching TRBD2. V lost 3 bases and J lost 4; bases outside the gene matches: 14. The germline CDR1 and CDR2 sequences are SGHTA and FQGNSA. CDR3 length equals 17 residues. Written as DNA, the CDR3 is TGTGCCAGCAGCTTGAGACAGACTGAGCGGGGGTTGTACGAGCAGTACTTC. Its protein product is CASSLRQTERGLYEQYF.

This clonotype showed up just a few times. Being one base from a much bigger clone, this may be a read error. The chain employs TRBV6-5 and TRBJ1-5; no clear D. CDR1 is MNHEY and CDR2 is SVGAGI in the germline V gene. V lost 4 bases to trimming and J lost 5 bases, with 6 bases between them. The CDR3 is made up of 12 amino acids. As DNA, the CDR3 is TGTGCCAGCAGTTTAAACTATCAGCCCCAGCATTTT. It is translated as CASSLNYQPQHF.

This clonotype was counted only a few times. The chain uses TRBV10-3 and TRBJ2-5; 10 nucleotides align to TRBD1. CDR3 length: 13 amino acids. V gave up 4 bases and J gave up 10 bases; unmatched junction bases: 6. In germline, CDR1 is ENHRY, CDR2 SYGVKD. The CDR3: CAISGDRGPFQYF. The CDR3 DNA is TGTGCCATCAGTGGGGACAGGGGCCCGTTCCAGTACTTC.

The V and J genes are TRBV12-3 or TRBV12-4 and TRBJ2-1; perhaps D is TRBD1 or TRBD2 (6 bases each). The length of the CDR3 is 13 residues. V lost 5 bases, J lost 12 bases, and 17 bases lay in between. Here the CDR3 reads CASSGRGPFGQFF. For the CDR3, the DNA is TGTGCCAGCAGTGGACGGGGGCCCTTTGGGCAGTTCTTC.

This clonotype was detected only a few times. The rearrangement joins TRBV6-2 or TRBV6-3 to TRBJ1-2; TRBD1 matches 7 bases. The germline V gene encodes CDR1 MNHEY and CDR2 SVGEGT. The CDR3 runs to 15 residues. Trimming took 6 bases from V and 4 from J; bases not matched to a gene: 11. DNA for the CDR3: TGTGCCAGCAGAACCACAGGGGCGACTGTCTATGGCTACACCTTC. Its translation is CASRTTGATVYGYTF.

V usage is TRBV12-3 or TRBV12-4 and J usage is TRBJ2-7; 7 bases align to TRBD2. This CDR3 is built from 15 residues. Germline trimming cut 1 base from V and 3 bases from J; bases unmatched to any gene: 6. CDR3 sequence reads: CASSLGGGVNYEQYF. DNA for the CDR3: TGTGCCAGCAGTTTAGGGGGGGGAGTGAACTACGAGCAGTACTTC.

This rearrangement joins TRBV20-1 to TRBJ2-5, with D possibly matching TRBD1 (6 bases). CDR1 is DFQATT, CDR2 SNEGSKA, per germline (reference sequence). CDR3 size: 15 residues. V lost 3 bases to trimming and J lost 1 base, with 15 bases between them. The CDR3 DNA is TGCAGTGCTAGCAATATGGACAGCGTCCAAGAGACCCAGTACTTC. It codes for CSASNMDSVQETQYF.

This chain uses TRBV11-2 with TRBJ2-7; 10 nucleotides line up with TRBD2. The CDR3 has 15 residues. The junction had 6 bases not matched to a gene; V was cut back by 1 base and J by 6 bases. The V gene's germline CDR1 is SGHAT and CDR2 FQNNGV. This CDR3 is CASSLAPGLATEQYF. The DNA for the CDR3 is TGTGCCAGCAGCTTAGCCCCGGGACTAGCGACCGAGCAGTACTTC.

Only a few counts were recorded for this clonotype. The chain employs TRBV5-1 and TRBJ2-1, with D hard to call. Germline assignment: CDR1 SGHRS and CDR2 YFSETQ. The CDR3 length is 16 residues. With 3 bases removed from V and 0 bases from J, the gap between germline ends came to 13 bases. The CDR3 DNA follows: TGCGCCAGCAGCTCCGGGTTTCCGAGCTCCTACAATGAGCAGTTCTTC. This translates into CASSSGFPSSYNEQFF. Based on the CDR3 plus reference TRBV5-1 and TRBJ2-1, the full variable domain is KAGVTQTPRYLIKTRGQQVTLSCSPISGHRSVSWYQQTPGQGLQFLFEYFSETQRNKGNFPGRFSGRQFSNSRSEMNVSTLELGDSALYLCASSSGFPSSYNEQFFGPGTRLTVL.

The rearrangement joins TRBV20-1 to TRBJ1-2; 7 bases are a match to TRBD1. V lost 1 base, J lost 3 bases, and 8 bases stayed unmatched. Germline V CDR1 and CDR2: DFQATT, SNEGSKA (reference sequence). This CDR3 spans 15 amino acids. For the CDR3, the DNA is TGCAGTGCTAGAGTTATACTGGGACAGCACTATGGCTACACCTTC. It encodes CSARVILGQHYGYTF.

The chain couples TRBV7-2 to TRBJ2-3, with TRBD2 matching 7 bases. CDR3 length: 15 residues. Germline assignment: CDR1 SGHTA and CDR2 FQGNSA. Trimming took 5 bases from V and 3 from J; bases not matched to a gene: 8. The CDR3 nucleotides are TGTGCCAGCAGCCCTAGGACTAGTGCGACAGATACGCAGTATTTT. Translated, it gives CASSPRTSATDTQYF.

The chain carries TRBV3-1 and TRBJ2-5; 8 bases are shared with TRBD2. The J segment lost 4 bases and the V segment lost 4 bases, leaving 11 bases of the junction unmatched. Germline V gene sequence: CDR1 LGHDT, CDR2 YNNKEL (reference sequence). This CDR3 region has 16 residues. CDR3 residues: CASSLWAAGDGETQYF. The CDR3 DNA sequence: TGTGCCAGCAGCCTCTGGGCAGCGGGGGATGGAGAGACCCAGTACTTC.

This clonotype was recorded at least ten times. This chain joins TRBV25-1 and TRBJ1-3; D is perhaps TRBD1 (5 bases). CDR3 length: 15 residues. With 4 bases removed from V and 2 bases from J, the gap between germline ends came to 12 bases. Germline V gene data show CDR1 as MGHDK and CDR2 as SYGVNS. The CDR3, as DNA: TGTGCCAGCAGTGCCTGGCAAGGGGCTGGAAACACCATATATTTT. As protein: CASSAWQGAGNTIYF.

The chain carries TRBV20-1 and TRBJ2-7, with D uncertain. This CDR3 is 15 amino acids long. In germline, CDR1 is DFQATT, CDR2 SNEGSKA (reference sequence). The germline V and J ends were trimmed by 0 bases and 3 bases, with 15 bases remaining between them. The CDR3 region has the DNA TGCAGTGCTAGAGATCAGTCGGGCAGGAGCTACGAGCAGTACGTC. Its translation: CSARDQSGRSYEQYV.

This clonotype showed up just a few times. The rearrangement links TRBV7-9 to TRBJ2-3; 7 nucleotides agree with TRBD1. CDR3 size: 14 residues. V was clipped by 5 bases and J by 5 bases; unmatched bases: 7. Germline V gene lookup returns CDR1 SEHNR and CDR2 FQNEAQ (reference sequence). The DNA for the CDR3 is TGTGCCAGCAGCCCCACCGACAGGGAAGATACGCAGTATTTT. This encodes CASSPTDREDTQYF.

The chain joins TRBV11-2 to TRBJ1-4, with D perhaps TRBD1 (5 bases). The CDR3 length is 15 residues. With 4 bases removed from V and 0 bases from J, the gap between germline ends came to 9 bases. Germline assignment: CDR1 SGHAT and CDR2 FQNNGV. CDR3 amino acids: CASSWRGATNEKLFF. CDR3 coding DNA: TGTGCCAGCAGCTGGAGGGGAGCAACTAATGAAAAACTGTTTTTT.

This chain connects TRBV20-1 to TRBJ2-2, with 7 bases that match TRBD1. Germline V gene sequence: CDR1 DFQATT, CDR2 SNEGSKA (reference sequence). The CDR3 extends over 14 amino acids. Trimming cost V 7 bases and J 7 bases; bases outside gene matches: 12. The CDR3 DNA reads TGCAGTGTCAAGACAGGGATGGGGGTCGGGGAGCTGTTTTTT. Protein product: CSVKTGMGVGELFF.